This entry lists 10 T cell receptor beta chains sequenced from one sample in a study of Ad26.COV2.S vaccination and SARS-CoV-2 variants. TCRdb keeps only in-frame clones here, not all; method: immunoSEQ multiplex PCR. In the table there are roughly 300,000 clones, about 89% of which are singletons. Treatment described: 19 received Ad26.COV2.S at low or high dose, single or two shots; roughly 5 received placebo; per-sample allocation not given. All samples were drawn on day 63, counting from the first vaccine or placebo injection. Sequenced material: peripheral blood, taken in a trial of Ad26.COV2.S vaccine versus placebo. Receptors originate from a person between 18 and 59 years old who received the Ad26.COV2.S COVID-19 vaccine or a placebo.

The rearrangement uses TRBV19 and TRBJ1-2; 11 bases match TRBD1. Per the germline V gene, CDR1 is LNHDA and CDR2 is SQIVND (reference sequence). CDR3 length equals 15 residues. With 5 bases clipped from V and 3 bases from J, the junction kept 5 bases outside the gene matches. The CDR3 here is CASSGRDRGDYGYTF. CDR3 nucleotide sequence: TGTGCCAGTAGTGGACGGGACAGGGGGGACTATGGCTACACCTTC.

This clone was seen only once. The rearrangement links TRBV5-1 to TRBJ2-5, with 9 bases that match TRBD1. Germline CDR1 is SGHRS and CDR2 is YFSETQ. The CDR3 sequence is 15 residues long. Losses at the gene ends were 4 bases for V and 5 bases for J; bases not matched to a gene: 9. CDR3 coding DNA: TGCGCCAGCAGCGGAACAGGGGGCCTTAGGGAGACCCAGTACTTC. Translated: CASSGTGGLRETQYF.

This sequence joins TRBV12-3 or TRBV12-4 and TRBJ2-7; TRBD2 matches at 9 bases. Losses at the gene ends were 5 bases for V and 7 bases for J; bases not matched to a gene: 6. This CDR3 region has 13 residues. CDR3 protein: CASSLGLAEEQYF. The CDR3 nucleotides read TGTGCCAGCAGTCTGGGACTAGCAGAAGAGCAGTACTTC.

The chain recombines TRBV2 with TRBJ1-1; 8 bases match TRBD1. V dropped 6 bases and J dropped 0; count of bases not matched to a gene: 3. This CDR3 comprises 14 residues. Germline V CDR1 and CDR2: SNHLY, FYNNEI. Here the CDR3 reads CASRETGVNTEAFF. In DNA, the CDR3 is TGTGCCAGCAGGGAGACAGGGGTGAACACTGAAGCTTTCTTT. The full variable domain, its missing parts supplied by reference TRBV2 and TRBJ1-1, is EPEVTQTPSHQVTQMGQEVILRCVPISNHLYFYWYRQILGQKVEFLVSFYNNEISEKSEIFDDQFSVERPDGSNFTLKIRSTKLEDSAMYFCASRETGVNTEAFFGQGTRLTVV.

J is TRBJ2-3 and V is TRBV30; TRBD2 might be the D (5 bases). Germline CDR1 reads GTSNPN; CDR2 reads SVGIG (reference sequence). Trimming pared 7 bases from V and 2 bases from J, leaving 13 bases between. The CDR3 runs to 13 residues. This chain's CDR3 is CASSREFTDTQYF. CDR3 sequence (DNA): TGTGCCTCCTCTCGGGAATTCACAGATACGCAGTATTTT.

This clone has ten or more counts. CDR3 amino acids: CASSTTSQGAGQPQHF. The CDR3 DNA is TGTGCCAGCAGTACGACCTCTCAGGGGGCAGGGCAGCCCCAGCATTTT. The J gene is TRBJ1-5, the V gene TRBV27; 8 positions match TRBD1. J gave up 7 bases and V 5 bases, and 13 bases lay outside the gene matches. Germline loops: CDR1 MNHEY, CDR2 SMNVEV (reference sequence). The CDR3 length is 16 residues.

The chain couples TRBV11-3 to TRBJ1-1; 8 bases align to TRBD1. The trim removed 5 bases at V and 7 bases at J, leaving 12 bases unmatched. The germline V gene has CDR1 SGHNT and CDR2 YENEEA. The CDR3 is made up of 15 amino acids. The CDR3 nucleotides read TGTGCCAGCAGCCTTCGACAGGGGCCGCCGGGTGAAGCTTTCTTT. Translated: CASSLRQGPPGEAFF. The complete variable domain, with remaining parts taken from reference TRBV11-3 and TRBJ1-1, reads EAGVVQSPRYKIIEKKQPVAFWCNPISGHNTLYWYLQNLGQGPELLIRYENEEAVDDSQLPKDRFSAERLKGVDSTLKIQPAELGDSAVYLCASSLRQGPPGEAFFGQGTRLTVV.

The gene calls are TRBV6-5 and TRBJ2-3; TRBD2 matches at 7 bases. CDR3 length equals 15 residues. V lost 6 bases and J lost 0; bases outside the gene matches: 6. Per the germline V gene, CDR1 is MNHEY and CDR2 is SVGAGI. The CDR3 DNA reads as TGTGCCAGCAGGGACCTAGCGGCTAGCACAGATACGCAGTATTTT. Protein: CASRDLAASTDTQYF.

The chain has TRBV7-8 and TRBJ2-7; D unclear. V was clipped by 1 base and J by 5 bases, with 9 bases between them. CDR1 and CDR2 from the germline V gene are SGHVS and FQNEAQ. This CDR3 has 13 amino acids. CDR3 region: CASSLGLRDEQYF. Here the CDR3 DNA reads TGTGCCAGCAGCTTAGGGCTCAGAGACGAGCAGTACTTC.

The chain combines TRBV20-1 with TRBJ2-5; D uncertain. Trimming removed 3 bases from V and 3 bases from J, with 8 bases in between. The germline CDR1 and CDR2 sequences are DFQATT and SNEGSKA (reference sequence). This CDR3 comprises 12 residues. The CDR3 region is CSASSGKETQYF. CDR3 coding DNA: TGCAGTGCTAGTTCTGGGAAAGAGACCCAGTACTTC.